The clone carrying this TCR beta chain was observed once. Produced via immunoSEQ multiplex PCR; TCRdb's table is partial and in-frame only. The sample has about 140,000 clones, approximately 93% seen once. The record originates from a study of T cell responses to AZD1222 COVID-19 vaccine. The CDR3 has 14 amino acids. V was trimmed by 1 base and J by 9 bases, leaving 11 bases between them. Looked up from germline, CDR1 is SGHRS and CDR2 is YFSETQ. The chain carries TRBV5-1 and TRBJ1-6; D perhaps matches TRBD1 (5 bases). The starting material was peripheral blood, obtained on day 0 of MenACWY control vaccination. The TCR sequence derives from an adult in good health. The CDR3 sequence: CASSLIQGRSPLHF. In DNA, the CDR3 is TGCGCCAGCAGCTTGATCCAGGGTCGTTCACCCCTCCACTTT.